This TCR beta chain was recovered during a study of human T cells and chemical hapten exposure. TCRdb reprocessed the RACE reads via MiXCR and lists one record per CDR3 protein. The table has approximately 400,000 distinct CDR3 sequences, nearly 5% seen once; the top ten hold 2% to 2.5%. Looked up from germline, CDR1 is WSHSY and CDR2 is SAAADI. V shed 8 bases and J shed 4 bases, with 14 bases lying between them. The CDR3 has 13 residues. The time point was: patch test 1, 2 weeks after DPC sensitization. Treatment defined: therapeutic diphenylcyclopropenone sensitization with weekly scalp DPC. This clonotype was counted only a few times.

The sequences come from whole blood, collected in connection with sensitization to the hapten diphenylcyclopropenone (DPC). The TCR comes from a woman aged 45 to 65 with alopecia areata. Some clones in this sample may be carry-over from other donors' samples. The chain recombines TRBV10-2 with TRBJ1-2; unclear D gene. Here the CDR3 reads CASSQSWGYGYTF. The CDR3 bases are TGCGCCAGCTCCCAGTCTTGGGGCTATGGCTACACCTTC.